This T cell receptor (beta chain) emerged from a study of blood T cell repertoires in COVID-19. Measured with immunoSEQ multiplex PCR; TCRdb has only the in-frame clones, and not every one. Seen here are tens of thousands of clones, more than 80% observed once, and the top ten hold about 30%. The V end lost 9 bases, the J end lost 2 bases, and 13 bases lay between the germline ends. The CDR3 totals 13 residues. Per the germline V gene, CDR1 is KGHSH and CDR2 is LQKENI. Sample: peripheral blood. This chain connects TRBV18 to TRBJ2-5; possible D gene TRBD1, 5 bases. This clonotype was sampled from a man aged 45-60 years with active or convalescent COVID-19. DNA of the CDR3: TGTGCCAGTTCCCGTCAGGGACAAGAGACCCAGTACTTC. Translated, it gives CASSRQGQETQYF.